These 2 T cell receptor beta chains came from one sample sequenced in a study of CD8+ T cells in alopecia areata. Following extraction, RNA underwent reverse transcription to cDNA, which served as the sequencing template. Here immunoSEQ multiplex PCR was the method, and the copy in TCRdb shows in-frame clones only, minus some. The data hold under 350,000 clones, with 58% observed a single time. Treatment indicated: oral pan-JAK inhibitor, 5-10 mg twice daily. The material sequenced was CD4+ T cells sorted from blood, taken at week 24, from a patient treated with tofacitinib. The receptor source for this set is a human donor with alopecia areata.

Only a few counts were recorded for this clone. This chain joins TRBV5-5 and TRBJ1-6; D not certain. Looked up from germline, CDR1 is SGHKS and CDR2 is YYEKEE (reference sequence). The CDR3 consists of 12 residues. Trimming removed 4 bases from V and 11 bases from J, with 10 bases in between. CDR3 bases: TGTGCCAGCAGCGACTCGGGCCCACCCCTCCACTTT. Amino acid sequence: CASSDSGPPLHF. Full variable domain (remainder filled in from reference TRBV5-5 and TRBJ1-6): DAGVTQSPTHLIKTRGQQVTLRCSPISGHKSVSWYQQVLGQGPQFIFQYYEKEERGRGNFPDRFSARQFPNYSSELNVNALLLGDSALYLCASSDSGPPLHFGNGTRLTVT.

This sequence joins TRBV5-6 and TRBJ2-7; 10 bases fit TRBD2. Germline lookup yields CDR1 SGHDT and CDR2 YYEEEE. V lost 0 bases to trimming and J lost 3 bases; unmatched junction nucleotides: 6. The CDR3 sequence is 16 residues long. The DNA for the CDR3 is TGTGCCAGCAGCTTGGGTAGCGGGGGGACCTTCTACGAGCAGTACTTC. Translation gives CASSLGSGGTFYEQYF.